The TCR beta chain described here comes from a study of CD4 T cells in relation to SARS-CoV-2 and coronaviruses. About the study: Median patient age was approximately 38 years, spanning 21 to 72 years.

Notes on this clone: As yet, its antigen is unknown.

Germline V gene data show CDR1 as SGHTA and CDR2 as FQGTGA. With 0 bases clipped from V and 5 bases from J, the junction kept 4 bases outside the gene matches. The CDR3 is 15 amino acids. Study-level results: Crossreactive clones expanded significantly less to SARS-CoV-2 than monoreactive clones.

Naive and memory CD4+ T cell DNA was deep-sequenced without culture. This table comes from immunoSEQ multiplex PCR, and its TCRdb copy is limited to in-frame clones, with some not included. This sample has 35,000 to 40,000 clones, with approximately 85% found just once. The chain employs TRBV7-3 and TRBJ2-1; TRBD2 agrees at 7 bases. The sequence was collected from an adult with COVID-19. The sample consisted of memory CD4+ T cells from PBMCs. The CDR3 nucleotides are TGTGCCAGCAGCTTAACGGGGGGGATTGACAATGAGCAGTTCTTC. This codes for CASSLTGGIDNEQFF.